This record looks at one T cell receptor beta chain sequence and its context. This sample is drawn from a study of T-cell reconstitution after alpha-beta-depleted transplantation in children. Unique molecular identifiers featured in how the TCRbeta library was prepared. Each CDR3 protein is one row after TCRdb ran MiXCR on the PCR reads. This table has roughly 500,000 distinct CDR3 sequences, 30% to 35% appearing once. The germline gives CDR1 SGHAT, CDR2 FQDESV (reference sequence). Between the trimmed V and J ends, which lost 3 bases and 2 bases, there was a span of 25 bases. The CDR3 sequence is 19 residues long.

Sequences were derived from PBMCs from the stem cell graft donor, sampled from the stem cell graft. The receptor's source is a human donor who donated a stem cell graft to a child with aplastic anemia. The chain couples TRBV11-1 to TRBJ1-2; a possible D gene is TRBD1 (5 bases). CDR3 in DNA: TGTGCCAGCAGCTTTATTGGCGGGGACTTGACCGACTCCAACTATGGCTACACCTTC. It translates to CASSFIGGDLTDSNYGYTF.